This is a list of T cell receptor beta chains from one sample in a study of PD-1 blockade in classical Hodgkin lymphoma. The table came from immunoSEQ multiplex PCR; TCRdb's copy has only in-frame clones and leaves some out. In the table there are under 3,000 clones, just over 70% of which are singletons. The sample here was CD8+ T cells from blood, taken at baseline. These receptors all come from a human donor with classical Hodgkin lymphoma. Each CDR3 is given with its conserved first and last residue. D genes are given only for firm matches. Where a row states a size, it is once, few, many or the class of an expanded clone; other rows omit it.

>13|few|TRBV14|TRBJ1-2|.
TGTGCCAGCAGCCAAGCAGGGGTCCATGGCTACACCTTC
CASSQAGVHGYTF
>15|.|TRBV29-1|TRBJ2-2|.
TGCAGCGTGGACCTACAGGGATCGAACACCGGGGAGCTGTTTTTT
CSVDLQGSNTGELFF
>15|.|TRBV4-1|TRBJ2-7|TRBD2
TGCGCCAGCAGCCCCGGGGGGGCGGCCTCCTACGAGCAGTACTTC
CASSPGGAASYEQYF
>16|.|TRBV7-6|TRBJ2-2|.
TGTGCCAGCAGCTGGAGCCTAGGACATCTCACCGGGGAGCTGTTTTTT
CASSWSLGHLTGELFF
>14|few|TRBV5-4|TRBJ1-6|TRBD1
TGTGCCAGCAGCCACACCGGGACAGGGGGCACCCTCCACTTT
CASSHTGTGGTLHF
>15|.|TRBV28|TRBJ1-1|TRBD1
TGTGCCAGCAGCGCCGGGACAGCCTCCTGGCAAGAAGCTTTCTTT
CASSAGTASWQEAFF
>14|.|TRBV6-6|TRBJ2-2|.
TGTGCCAGCGAATCCGCATTTGAAGCCGGGGAGCTGTTTTTT
CASESAFEAGELFF
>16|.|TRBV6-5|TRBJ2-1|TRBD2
TGTGCCAGCAGTTACTCGCCGGGAGGGCGGGACAATGAGCAGTTCTTC
CASSYSPGGRDNEQFF
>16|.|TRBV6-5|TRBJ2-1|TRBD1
TGTGCCAGCAGTTACTCCAGGACAGGGGCCTACAATGAGCAGTTCTTC
CASSYSRTGAYNEQFF
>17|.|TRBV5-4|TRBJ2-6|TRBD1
TGTGCCAGCAGGAAACAGGGGGCACGGTCTGGGGCCAACGTCCTGACTTTC
CASRKQGARSGANVLTF
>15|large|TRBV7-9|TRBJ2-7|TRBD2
TGTGCCAGCAGCCGACTTGCGGCGGGGGCCTACGAGCAGTACTTC
CASSRLAAGAYEQYF
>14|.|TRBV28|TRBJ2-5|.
TGTGCCAGCAGTCTGGGGGAGGTCCGAGAGACCCAGTACTTC
CASSLGEVRETQYF
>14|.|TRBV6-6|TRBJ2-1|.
TGTGCCAGCAGCTTGAGGCAGACCTACAATGAGCAGTTCTTC
CASSLRQTYNEQFF
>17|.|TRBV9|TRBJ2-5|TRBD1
TGTGCCAGCAGCGTAGATCCGACAGGGATAGAGGAAAAGACCCAGTACTTC
CASSVDPTGIEEKTQYF
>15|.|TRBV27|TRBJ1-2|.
TGTGCCAGCAGTTTAGAGGGGACCCTCCACTATGGCTACACCTTC
CASSLEGTLHYGYTF
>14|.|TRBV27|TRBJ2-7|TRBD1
TGTGCCACCCGACAGGGGGTTAGATCCTACGAGCAGTACTTC
CATRQGVRSYEQYF